Each of the 30 T cell receptor beta chains below was sequenced from the same sample in a study of response to subunit inactivated influenza vaccine. TCRdb analysed the RT-PCR reads with MiXCR anew, one entry per CDR3 protein. This sample carries about 620,000 distinct CDR3 sequences, around 11% of them seen once, and the ten largest clones take about 11%. The same data also contributed to another study, on T cells expressing NK-cell markers. From that report: The TCR beta cDNA came from 5'RACE template switching with UMIs.

The sample here was PBMCs from blood, taken on the day of vaccination. These receptors originate from a man aged 50 to 60 who received an inactivated influenza vaccine.

This clonotype was recorded only once. The chain uses TRBV2 and TRBJ1-3, with D hard to call. CDR1 and CDR2 (germline): SNHLY, FYNNEI. The V and J ends lost 2 bases and 1 base respectively, with 9 bases between them. This CDR3 has 15 amino acids. CDR3 in DNA: TGTGCCAGCAGTGAAATTGGGAGGTCTGGAAACACCATATATTTT. Its translation is CASSEIGRSGNTIYF.

This clonotype was seen only a few times. The chain recombines TRBV7-2 with TRBJ1-1; D unclear. Trimming removed 2 bases at V and 11 bases at J, with 18 bases between. Germline CDR1 SGHTA, CDR2 FQGNSA. The CDR3 covers 14 residues. The CDR3 loop reads CASSLPTHRLGAFF. The CDR3 bases are TGTGCCAGCAGCTTACCAACCCACAGATTGGGGGCTTTCTTT.

V gene TRBV4-3 combines with J gene TRBJ2-5; TRBD1 agrees at 9 bases. CDR3 length: 16 residues. The germline V gene has CDR1 LGHNA and CDR2 YSLEER. Trimming took 0 bases from V and 7 from J; bases not matched to a gene: 9. CDR3 in amino acids: CASSQDQQGAGVTQYF. The CDR3, as DNA: TGCGCCAGCAGCCAAGATCAACAGGGGGCAGGGGTGACCCAGTACTTC.

The chain uses TRBV5-4 and TRBJ2-4, with TRBD2 matching over 15 bases. This CDR3 is 20 amino acids long. Trimming at V came to 0 bases and at J to 0 bases, leaving 7 bases not matched to a gene. The V gene's germline CDR1 is SGHNT and CDR2 YYREEE (reference sequence). CDR3 sequence reads: CASSLAGTSGGRLAKNIQYF. The CDR3 DNA follows: TGTGCCAGCAGCTTGGCCGGGACTAGCGGGGGGCGCTTAGCCAAAAACATTCAGTACTTC.

V is TRBV2 and J is TRBJ2-4; unclear D gene. The CDR3 has 12 residues. The V and J ends lost 4 bases and 6 bases respectively, with 7 bases between them. Germline V lookup: CDR1 SNHLY, CDR2 FYNNEI. CDR3 coding DNA: TGTGCCAGCAGTGTATCTGGAAACATTCAGTACTTC. Protein sequence: CASSVSGNIQYF.

This clonotype has just a few counts. V is TRBV11-2 and J is TRBJ2-7, with D uncertain. V was trimmed by 1 base and J by 0 bases, leaving 10 bases between them. The CDR3 totals 15 residues. CDR1 is SGHAT and CDR2 is FQNNGV in the germline V gene. As DNA, the CDR3 is TGTGCCAGCAGCTTAGTCGACACATACTCCTACGAGCAGTACTTC. This translates into CASSLVDTYSYEQYF.

This clonotype was observed at least ten times. CDR3 DNA: TGTGCCAGCAGCCGGGCTCGAGAGACCCAGTACTTC. This codes for CASSRARETQYF. V gene TRBV12-3 or TRBV12-4 combines with J gene TRBJ2-5, with D unresolved. Trimming removed 6 bases at V and 4 bases at J, with 9 bases between. CDR3 length: 12 residues.

The chain uses TRBV6-1 and TRBJ2-1; no clear D gene. The ends were cut back, 3 bases at V and 10 bases at J, with 13 bases in the middle. The CDR3 is 13 amino acids. CDR1 is MNHNS, CDR2 SASEGT, per germline. The CDR3 sequence: CASSETDLGEQFF. The DNA of the CDR3 is TGTGCCAGCAGTGAGACGGACCTGGGAGAGCAGTTCTTC.

The chain uses TRBV12-3 or TRBV12-4 and TRBJ1-1; D call uncertain. The CDR3 loop spans 15 amino acids. Trimming removed 6 bases from V and 3 bases from J, with 17 bases in between. DNA of the CDR3: TGTGCCAGCAGCCTGGGAGGGAAGGTGTACACTGAAGCTTTCTTT. Protein: CASSLGGKVYTEAFF.

The CDR3, as DNA: TGCGCCAGTGGACAGGGAACCTACAATGAGCAGTTCTTC. The encoded protein is CASGQGTYNEQFF. The rearrangement uses TRBV5-1 and TRBJ2-1, with 8 positions matching TRBD1. Germline V gene sequence: CDR1 SGHRS, CDR2 YFSETQ. V lost 8 bases to trimming and J lost 2 bases; unmatched junction nucleotides: 3. The length of the CDR3 is 13 residues.

This clonotype has more than one count but fewer than ten. CDR3 sequence: CSVSGGTDTQYF. The CDR3 nucleotides read TGCAGCGTTAGCGGGGGGACAGATACGCAGTATTTT. The rearrangement uses TRBV29-1 and TRBJ2-3; 9 nucleotides match TRBD2. The length of the CDR3 is 12 residues. Germline V gives CDR1 SQVTM, CDR2 ANQGSEA. After removal of 5 bases from V and 3 bases from J, the junction contained 0 bases not matched to a gene.

This clonotype was seen at least ten times. The rearrangement links TRBV11-2 to TRBJ2-1, with no clear D. The V and J ends lost 2 bases and 12 bases respectively, with 11 bases between them. The CDR3 consists of 12 residues. CDR1 and CDR2 (germline): SGHAT, FQNNGV. The CDR3 DNA sequence: TGTGCCAGCAGCTTAAATGGCTTGGGGCAGTTCTTC. Protein: CASSLNGLGQFF. The whole variable domain, remainder taken from reference TRBV11-2 and TRBJ2-1, is EAGVAQSPRYKIIEKRQSVAFWCNPISGHATLYWYQQILGQGPKLLIQFQNNGVVDDSQLPKDRFSAERLKGVDSTLKIQPAKLEDSAVYLCASSLNGLGQFFGPGTRLTVL.

In its sample, this clonotype was seen many times. This chain joins TRBV4-1 and TRBJ2-5; TRBD1 agrees at 12 bases. CDR1 is MGHRA and CDR2 is YSYEKL in the germline V gene. This CDR3 has 17 residues. V lost 0 bases and J lost 5; bases outside the gene matches: 7. Here the CDR3 reads CASSQEDGTGGAETQYF. As DNA, the CDR3 is TGCGCCAGCAGCCAAGAGGACGGGACAGGGGGCGCCGAGACCCAGTACTTC.

The chain is built from TRBV12-3 or TRBV12-4 and TRBJ2-1, with D unclear. This CDR3 contains 14 residues. The germline V and J ends were trimmed by 6 bases and 4 bases, with 13 bases remaining between them. CDR3 coding DNA: TGTGCCAGCAGACAAACCCGCAAGTACAATGAGCAGTTCTTC. It codes for CASRQTRKYNEQFF.

The rearrangement uses TRBV9 and TRBJ1-3, with D maybe TRBD1 (6 bases). With 0 bases removed from V and 2 bases from J, the gap between germline ends came to 18 bases. Germline V gene data show CDR1 as SGDLS and CDR2 as YYNGEE. This CDR3 contains 18 residues. The CDR3 bases are TGTGCCAGCAGCGTAGGAACAGGGTACGGGACTACTGGAAACACCATATATTTT. The encoded protein is CASSVGTGYGTTGNTIYF.

This clonotype was counted a single time. The rearrangement links TRBV27 to TRBJ2-1, with 13 bases identical to TRBD2. V gave up 2 bases and J gave up 7 bases; unmatched junction bases: 2. This CDR3 has 15 amino acids. Germline CDR1 and CDR2: MNHEY and SMNVEV (reference sequence). CDR3 bases: TGTGCCAGCAGTTTAATGACTAGCGGGAGGAATGAGCAGTTCTTC. Residues: CASSLMTSGRNEQFF.

The rearrangement links TRBV9 to TRBJ2-5; D may be TRBD1 or TRBD2 (5 bases each). Trimming stripped 2 bases from V and 2 bases from J, with 13 bases between. Germline V CDR1 and CDR2: SGDLS, YYNGEE. The CDR3 has 15 residues. CDR3 in DNA: TGTGCCAGCAGCGTCTTCGAGGGGCGGCAAGAGACCCAGTACTTC. It yields the protein CASSVFEGRQETQYF.

The table lists this clonotype with a few counts. The rearrangement links TRBV12-3 or TRBV12-4 to TRBJ1-4; 7 positions agree with TRBD1. The ends lost 4 bases at V and 8 bases at J; junction bases unmatched: 10. The CDR3 totals 15 residues. CDR3 residues: CASSSGTVVAEKLFF. CDR3 in DNA: TGTGCCAGCAGTTCCGGGACAGTTGTTGCCGAAAAACTGTTTTTT.

This clonotype was observed a few times. V gene TRBV7-9 combines with J gene TRBJ2-1; D gene unclear. The CDR3 extends over 15 amino acids. Trimming took off 5 bases at V and 0 bases at J, with 11 bases between the two ends. Germline CDR1 is SEHNR and CDR2 is FQNEAQ (reference sequence). Here the CDR3 reads CASSPPVYSYNEQFF. DNA of the CDR3: TGTGCCAGCAGCCCGCCGGTTTACTCCTACAATGAGCAGTTCTTC.

Many counts were recorded for this clonotype. The chain carries TRBV5-1 and TRBJ2-7; D possibly uses TRBD1 or TRBD2 (5 bases each). Germline lookup yields CDR1 SGHRS and CDR2 YFSETQ. This CDR3 is 15 amino acids long. V shed 0 bases and J shed 6 bases, with 16 bases lying between them. CDR3: CASSLVVGDLAEQYF. CDR3 nucleotides: TGCGCCAGCAGCTTGGTGGTCGGGGACCTCGCCGAGCAGTACTTC. Full variable domain (rest looked up from reference TRBV5-1 and TRBJ2-7): KAGVTQTPRYLIKTRGQQVTLSCSPISGHRSVSWYQQTPGQGLQFLFEYFSETQRNKGNFPGRFSGRQFSNSRSEMNVSTLELGDSALYLCASSLVVGDLAEQYFGPGTRLTVT.

The chain joins TRBV18 to TRBJ2-1; tentative D call: TRBD2 (6 bases). V was cut by 3 bases and J by 6 bases, with 15 bases left in between. Germline CDR1 is KGHSH and CDR2 is LQKENI. The CDR3 has 15 residues. The CDR3 protein is CASSPTRGGFNEQFF. The CDR3 DNA sequence: TGTGCCAGCTCACCGACGCGGGGTGGCTTCAATGAGCAGTTCTTC. Full variable domain (rest looked up from reference TRBV18 and TRBJ2-1): NAGVMQNPRHLVRRRGQEARLRCSPMKGHSHVYWYRQLPEEGLKFMVYLQKENIIDESGMPKERFSAEFPKEGPSILRIQQVVRGDSAAYFCASSPTRGGFNEQFFGPGTRLTVL.

The chain carries TRBV13 and TRBJ2-2; D is unclear. CDR1 PRHDT and CDR2 FYEKMQ come from the germline V gene (reference sequence). The CDR3 sequence is 13 residues long. V lost 3 bases, J lost 3 bases, and 5 bases lay in between. The CDR3 region is CASSFRYTGELFF. Here the CDR3 DNA reads TGTGCCAGCAGCTTCAGATACACCGGGGAGCTGTTTTTT.

This clonotype was observed a handful of times. The chain is built from TRBV4-2 and TRBJ2-1; D is perhaps TRBD2 (6 bases). Germline lookup yields CDR1 LGHNA and CDR2 YNFKEQ. CDR3 length equals 17 residues. V lost 0 bases to trimming and J lost 1 base, with 13 bases between them. In DNA form, the CDR3 reads TGTGCCAGCAGCCAAGATCCGGGACTCCTATCCTACAATGAGCAGTTCTTC. Translation gives CASSQDPGLLSYNEQFF.

This clonotype was found once. A read error may be the cause here, since a much bigger clone is one base away. The chain has TRBV20-1 and TRBJ2-3; 9 bases fit TRBD1. The CDR3 has 15 amino acids. The V gene end was trimmed by 1 base and the J gene end by 0 bases; junction bases not matched to a gene: 2. Germline V gene lookup returns CDR1 DFQATT and CDR2 SNEGSKA (reference sequence). The CDR3 reads CSARVGTGSTDTQYF. The DNA of the CDR3 is TGCAGTGCTAGAGTTGGGACAGGGAGCACAGATACGCAGTATTTT.

J is TRBJ2-3 and V is TRBV7-9; 10 bases align to TRBD2. Germline CDR1 reads SEHNR; CDR2 reads FQNEAQ (reference sequence). This CDR3 is built from 15 residues. With 5 bases clipped from V and 7 bases from J, the junction kept 9 bases outside the gene matches. The CDR3: CASSPEPGLAYTQYF. CDR3 DNA: TGTGCCAGCAGCCCGGAACCGGGACTAGCGTATACGCAGTATTTT.

This chain joins TRBV7-2 and TRBJ1-1; D uncertain. The V end was cut by 5 bases, the J end by 3 bases, with 10 bases between. The CDR3 spans 13 residues. CDR1 is SGHTA, CDR2 FQGNSA, per germline. The CDR3 DNA is TGTGCCAGCAGCGTGACGAGGGACACTGAAGCTTTCTTT. Protein sequence: CASSVTRDTEAFF.

The gene calls are TRBV7-2 and TRBJ1-6, with TRBD1 as a possible D gene (5 bases). CDR1 is SGHTA, CDR2 FQGNSA, per germline. Trimming left V 5 bases short and J 9 bases short, with 17 bases between. The CDR3 extends over 15 amino acids. CDR3 nucleotides: TGTGCCAGCAGCCCCGTCCGGGGGGGATCTTCACCCCTCCACTTT. As protein: CASSPVRGGSSPLHF.

There are a few counts of this clonotype. The gene calls are TRBV6-2 or TRBV6-3 and TRBJ1-1; D unresolved. There are 13 residues in the CDR3. Trimming removed 5 bases from V and 1 base from J, with 8 bases in between. Germline CDR1 is MNHEY and CDR2 is SVGEGT. CDR3 bases: TGTGCCAGCAGTAATCGGGGGAACACTGAAGCTTTCTTT. This gives the protein CASSNRGNTEAFF.

The chain has TRBV20-1 and TRBJ1-2; 7 bases fit TRBD1. V shed 6 bases and J 5 bases; nucleotides not matched to a gene: 12. Germline V lookup: CDR1 DFQATT, CDR2 SNEGSKA (reference sequence). The CDR3 loop spans 14 amino acids. CDR3 nucleotide sequence: TGCAGTGCAAACCGGGACAGACTTTCTTATGGCTACACCTTC. This gives the protein CSANRDRLSYGYTF.

There are a few counts of this clonotype. The J gene is TRBJ1-2, the V gene TRBV20-1; 8 bases are shared with TRBD1. This CDR3 has 14 amino acids. V dropped 6 bases and J dropped 7; count of bases not matched to a gene: 13. CDR1 is DFQATT and CDR2 is SNEGSKA in the germline V gene (reference sequence). The CDR3 DNA follows: TGCAGTGCCCGGGATGACAGGGGTCTTCGTGGCTACACCTTC. Translated, it gives CSARDDRGLRGYTF.